The clone carrying this TCR beta chain was picked up a small number of times. Antigen unknown. Germline assignment: CDR1 SGHTA and CDR2 FQGNSA. There are 15 residues in the CDR3. Trimming at V came to 1 base and at J to 2 bases, leaving 5 bases not matched to a gene. This sample was included in a study of T cells in Graves' hyperthyroidism and ophthalmopathy. Findings and caveats of the study: A model of 13 V-J pairs discriminated ophthalmopathy from stable hyperthyroidism.

Ophthalmopathy patients had Clinical Activity Score at least 3, NOSPECS grade at least 4, duration under 3 months. Those patients with uncontrolled infection, other autoimmune disease, pregnancy or lactation were excluded. There were TCR beta CDR3 regions amplified from RNA transcripts. A set of HTBI primers served as the primers for a first-round RT-PCR of the TCR CDR3. TCRdb re-derived calls from the multiplex PCR reads in MiXCR, one entry per CDR3 protein. The sample has 330,000 or so distinct CDR3 sequences, around a fifth seen once. The chain combines TRBV7-2 with TRBJ2-7; TRBD2 agrees at 7 bases. This TCR was recovered from a man aged 50 to 59 with Graves' ophthalmopathy. The sample taken for sequencing was blood. CDR3 DNA: TGTGCCAGCAGCTTAGGTTCGGGAGGACCCTACGAGCAGTACTTC. It translates to CASSLGSGGPYEQYF. The full variable domain, in which reference TRBV7-2 and TRBJ2-7 provide the parts outside the CDR3, is GAGVSQSPSNKVTEKGKDVELRCDPISGHTALYWYRQSLGQGLEFLIYFQGNSAPDKSGLPSDRFSAERTGGSVSTLTIQRTQQEDSAVYLCASSLGSGGPYEQYFGPGTRLTVT.